This T cell receptor beta chain was observed in a study of T cell repertoires in cytomegalovirus infection. Study summary: Carrying CMV and the relevant HLA type showed in public TCR beta signatures. Study results and caveats: CMV-specific TCR beta clonotypes restricted by HLA-C were the ones dominating the ex vivo response.

CDR3 length: 12 amino acids. Per the germline V gene, CDR1 is SNHLY and CDR2 is FYNNEI. Trimming stripped 6 bases from V and 3 bases from J, with 9 bases between. A remark on this clonotype: Its antigen is unknown.

TCRdb used MiXCR to reprocess the reads, holding one entry per CDR3 protein. The sample holds 290,000 or so distinct CDR3 sequences; about a quarter are singletons and the top ten take approximately 15%. The source is a human donor in good health (CMV status not recorded). Some clones in this sample may be carry-over from other donors' samples. The sequencing input was PBMCs. The V gene is TRBV2, the J gene TRBJ2-7; D gene unclear. In nucleotides, the CDR3 is TGTGCCAGCAGCGACTCGGGCTACGAGCAGTACTTC. It codes for CASSDSGYEQYF.